The 30 T cell receptor beta chains in this list originate from one sample, sequenced in a study of blood T cells in healthy people across ages. Primed by a sample-barcoded 5' primer and a J-beta primer mix, a second PCR proceeded for 7 to 11 cycles. In TCRdb, the 5' RACE reads were re-called with MiXCR into one record per CDR3 protein. The sample records a few hundred thousand distinct CDR3 sequences, more than 45% being singletons. The sample was blood. These receptor sequences come from a man aged 55 to 70 in good health.

Concerning this clonotype itself: This may stem from a read error, because a much larger clone lies one nucleotide away. The genes are TRBV20-1 and TRBJ2-7; D possibly corresponds to TRBD2 (6 bases). The DNA end lines up better with TRBJ2-5; the J call may be wrong. Per germline, CDR1 DFQATT and CDR2 SNEGSKA (reference sequence). The CDR3 has 13 amino acids. CDR3 in amino acids: CSASGSPQGTQYF. The CDR3, as DNA: TGCAGTGCTAGCGGGAGCCCGCAGGGGACCCAGTACTTC.

V is TRBV28 and J is TRBJ2-3; D is unresolved. Trimming took off 5 bases at V and 6 bases at J, with 9 bases between the two ends. The CDR3 contains 12 residues. The germline V gene encodes CDR1 MDHEN and CDR2 SYDVKM. The CDR3 bases are TGTGCCAGCAGTGTGTTAAGGGATACGCAGTATTTT. Translation gives CASSVLRDTQYF.

The gene calls are TRBV4-1 and TRBJ2-1; possible D gene TRBD1, 5 bases. The CDR3 extends over 15 amino acids. Germline-derived CDR1 and CDR2 are MGHRA and YSYEKL. Trimming cost V 4 bases and J 4 bases, with 14 bases left between them. Here the CDR3 reads CASSPSTGEYNEQFF. As DNA, the CDR3 is TGCGCCAGCAGCCCAAGCACAGGAGAATACAATGAGCAGTTCTTC.

With regard to this clonotype: A much larger clone differs from this one at a single base, so this may be a read error. J is TRBJ2-1 and V is TRBV30; 12 bases fit TRBD1. The CDR3 spans 14 residues. Germline CDR1 reads GTSNPN; CDR2 reads SVGIG (reference sequence). The V gene end was trimmed by 8 bases and the J gene end by 8 bases; junction bases not matched to a gene: 10. The CDR3 sequence: CARGTGGGGDEQFF. CDR3 nucleotide sequence: TGTGCCCGCGGGACAGGGGGCGGAGGCGATGAGCAGTTCTTC. The variable domain in full, with the rest retrieved from reference TRBV30 and TRBJ2-1, is SQTIHQWPATLVQPVGSPLSLECTVEGTSNPNLYWYRQAAGRGLQLLFYSVGIGQISSEVPQNLSASRPQDRQFILSSKKLLLSDSGFYLCARGTGGGGDEQFFGPGTRLTVL.

As to this clonotype: One end of the junction varies from germline; a read error may be responsible. The V and J genes are TRBV27 and TRBJ1-2; D is perhaps TRBD1 (6 bases). Germline-derived CDR1 and CDR2 are MNHEY and SMNVEV (reference sequence). The CDR3 spans 14 residues. CDR3 nucleotides: TGTGGCAGCAGTTTAGAGGGCAGGGGATACGGCTACACCTTC. Its translation: CGSSLEGRGYGYTF.

Turning to this clonotype: It may be a read error: a sequence one base away is much more abundant. The CDR3 protein is CASSLASGAQEYF. The CDR3 nucleotides are TGTGCCAGCAGCTTAGCCTCCGGGGCCCAAGAGTACTTC. The rearrangement uses TRBV7-6 and TRBJ2-7; perhaps D is TRBD1 or TRBD2 (5 bases each). From germline, CDR1 is SGHVS and CDR2 FNYEAQ. V was trimmed by 0 bases and J by 11 bases, leaving 14 bases between them. The CDR3 has 13 residues.

In this sample, this clonotype turned up a few times. This chain connects TRBV5-1 to TRBJ2-5; D is tentatively TRBD1 or TRBD2 (5 bases each). The length of the CDR3 is 14 residues. The germline V gene has CDR1 SGHRS and CDR2 YFSETQ. V was shortened by 4 bases and J by 3 bases, with 13 bases between the two germline ends. CDR3 in amino acids: CASSPRGFKETQYF. CDR3 in DNA: TGCGCCAGCAGCCCCCGGGGCTTTAAAGAGACCCAGTACTTC.

This rearrangement joins TRBV24-1 to TRBJ2-7, with D possibly TRBD1 on 6 matching bases. This CDR3 is built from 18 residues. In germline, CDR1 is KGHDR, CDR2 SFDVKD. V was trimmed by 0 bases and J by 12 bases, leaving 29 bases between them. CDR3 residues: CATSDLLEGDQPGNIRYF. The CDR3 DNA reads TGTGCCACCAGTGATTTGCTCGAGGGGGACCAGCCTGGAAACATTCGGTACTTC.

The rearrangement uses TRBV4-1 and TRBJ1-2, with D perhaps TRBD1 (6 bases). The V gene lost 0 bases and the J gene lost 0 bases, with 23 bases spanning the gap. The germline CDR1 and CDR2 sequences are MGHRA and YSYEKL. This CDR3 spans 20 amino acids. The CDR3 spells CASSQDSARTAWGANYGYTF. The CDR3 DNA follows: TGCGCCAGCAGCCAAGATTCTGCCCGGACAGCCTGGGGAGCTAACTATGGCTACACCTTC.

V usage is TRBV20-1 and J usage is TRBJ1-2; D not resolved. Germline values: CDR1 DFQATT, CDR2 SNEGSKA (reference sequence). CDR3 size: 13 residues. Trimming removed 8 bases from V and 2 bases from J, with 15 bases in between. The CDR3 nucleotides read TGCAGTTCCTCAGACACTACGAACTATGGCTACACCTTC. It yields the protein CSSSDTTNYGYTF.

This chain links TRBV12-3 or TRBV12-4 with TRBJ1-1, with no clear D. The CDR3 has 11 residues. V dropped 5 bases and J dropped 11 bases, with 12 bases sitting between them. The CDR3 sequence is CASSRDTTAFF. The CDR3 DNA reads TGTGCCAGCAGTCGCGACACGACCGCTTTCTTT.

This clonotype was counted between two and nine times. The chain employs TRBV3-1 and TRBJ1-2; D is unresolved. This CDR3 is 13 amino acids long. V dropped 5 bases and J dropped 6 bases, with 13 bases sitting between them. Germline V gene lookup returns CDR1 LGHDT and CDR2 YNNKEL (reference sequence). CDR3 DNA: TGTGCCAGCAGCTTCCGGACGGAGGATGGCTACACCTTC. It codes for CASSFRTEDGYTF.

This chain uses TRBV27 with TRBJ2-5; maybe TRBD2 (6 bases). Germline CDR1 MNHEY, CDR2 SMNVEV (reference sequence). Trimming cost V 5 bases and J 2 bases, with 12 bases left between them. This CDR3 comprises 14 residues. In DNA form, the CDR3 reads TGTGCCAGCAGTCGGGGGTGGGGGCAAGAGACCCAGTACTTC. Protein: CASSRGWGQETQYF.

For this clonotype: This may be a read error, as it is one base from a much larger clone. This chain links TRBV29-1 with TRBJ1-2, with a possible D match to TRBD1 (6 bases). The CDR3 runs to 13 residues. Between the trimmed V and J ends, which lost 7 bases and 6 bases, there was a span of 18 bases. The V gene's germline CDR1 is SQVTM and CDR2 ANQGSEA. CDR3 in amino acids: CSGVGGGTDGYTF. The CDR3, as DNA: TGCAGCGGTGTGGGGGGCGGGACTGATGGCTACACCTTC.

This clonotype was detected a few times. The gene calls are TRBV7-3 and TRBJ1-2; the D gene is possibly TRBD1 (5 bases). The V gene's germline CDR1 is SGHTA and CDR2 FQGTGA. The CDR3 runs to 13 residues. Trimming left V 5 bases short and J 4 bases short, with 11 bases between. The chain's CDR3 is CASSPDSSYGYTF. DNA of the CDR3: TGTGCCAGCAGCCCCGACAGTTCCTATGGCTACACCTTC.

This chain uses TRBV7-2 with TRBJ2-4; D gene uncertain. Germline V lookup: CDR1 SGHTA, CDR2 FQGNSA. V dropped 2 bases and J dropped 7 bases, with 6 bases sitting between them. The CDR3 totals 12 residues. CDR3 region: CASSLTFNIQYF. The CDR3 DNA sequence: TGTGCCAGCAGCTTAACCTTTAACATTCAGTACTTC.

This chain uses TRBV18 with TRBJ2-4; the match to TRBD1 covers 8 bases. The J call may be faulty, since TRBJ2-7 better matches the DNA end. The CDR3 runs to 13 residues. CDR1 is KGHSH, CDR2 LQKENI, per germline. As DNA, the CDR3 is TGTGCCAGCTCTCCAACTACAGGGGGCGAGCAGTACTTC. Translating it yields CASSPTTGGEQYF.

The chain employs TRBV29-1 and TRBJ2-1, with TRBD1 matching over 7 bases. With V trimmed by 5 bases and J by 4 bases, 2 bases remained unmatched. Looked up from germline, CDR1 is SQVTM and CDR2 is ANQGSEA. The CDR3 consists of 12 residues. CDR3 bases: TGCAGCGTTAAACAGGGGTACAATGAGCAGTTCTTC. Protein product: CSVKQGYNEQFF.

This clonotype was detected only once. The V and J genes are TRBV4-1 and TRBJ2-7; D may be TRBD2 (5 bases). Germline V gene sequence: CDR1 MGHRA, CDR2 YSYEKL. Between the trimmed V and J ends, which lost 4 bases and 3 bases, there was a span of 13 bases. The CDR3 contains 14 residues. CDR3 protein: CASSLDPGNYEQYF. For the CDR3, the DNA is TGCGCCAGCAGCCTAGACCCCGGGAACTACGAGCAGTACTTC.

The chain uses TRBV9 and TRBJ2-3; tentative D call: TRBD1 (7 bases). Germline values: CDR1 SGDLS, CDR2 YYNGEE. V shed 4 bases and J shed 2 bases, with 23 bases lying between them. CDR3 size: 18 residues. Here the CDR3 reads CASSLEGALASATDTQYF. In nucleotides, the CDR3 is TGTGCCAGCAGCCTAGAGGGGGCTCTAGCGAGTGCCACAGATACGCAGTATTTT. The whole variable domain, filled in from reference TRBV9 and TRBJ2-3, reads DSGVTQTPKHLITATGQRVTLRCSPRSGDLSVYWYQQSLDQGLQFLIQYYNGEERAKGNILERFSAQQFPDLHSELNLSSLELGDSALYFCASSLEGALASATDTQYFGPGTRLTVL.

The chain uses TRBV20-1 and TRBJ2-3, with 7 positions matching TRBD2. V shed 1 base and J 6 bases; nucleotides not matched to a gene: 4. This CDR3 has 13 residues. CDR1 and CDR2 (germline): DFQATT, SNEGSKA (reference sequence). The CDR3 sequence: CSARVPAGDTQYF. For the CDR3, the DNA is TGCAGTGCTAGAGTGCCAGCGGGGGATACGCAGTATTTT.

The chain has TRBV11-2 and TRBJ1-6; perhaps TRBD1 as D (5 bases). Trimming pared 6 bases from V and 9 bases from J, leaving 12 bases between. CDR3 length equals 13 residues. The germline CDR1 and CDR2 sequences are SGHAT and FQNNGV. This CDR3 is CASSWGGGSPLHF. In DNA, the CDR3 is TGTGCCAGCAGTTGGGGCGGGGGTTCACCCCTCCACTTT.

The chain links TRBV6-5 to TRBJ2-7; D remains ambiguous. Trimming took 8 bases from V and 2 from J, leaving 10 bases between them. This CDR3 is built from 12 residues. The germline gives CDR1 MNHEY, CDR2 SVGAGI. Here the CDR3 reads CASVGQAYEQYF. Here the CDR3 DNA reads TGTGCCAGCGTAGGGCAGGCCTACGAGCAGTACTTC.

Details on this clonotype: Germline and junction disagree at one end, which may indicate a read error. The gene calls are TRBV28 and TRBJ2-5, with D perhaps matching TRBD1 or TRBD2 (5 bases each). Germline V lookup: CDR1 MDHEN, CDR2 SYDVKM. This CDR3 has 16 residues. This CDR3 reads CASSPSGRQVGETRYF. CDR3 coding DNA: TGTGCCAGCAGTCCCTCCGGACGCCAGGTGGGGGAGACCCGGTACTTC.

Ten or more counts support this clonotype. The chain joins TRBV20-1 to TRBJ1-5, with D unclear. The CDR3 contains 12 residues. Per the germline V gene, CDR1 is DFQATT and CDR2 is SNEGSKA (reference sequence). V was trimmed by 0 bases and J by 7 bases, leaving 7 bases between them. This CDR3 reads CSARDAPQPQHF. The DNA of the CDR3 is TGCAGTGCTAGAGATGCGCCCCAGCCCCAGCATTTT.

The rearrangement uses TRBV6-6 and TRBJ2-7; possible D gene TRBD2, 7 bases. CDR3 length equals 14 residues. CDR1 MNHNY and CDR2 SVGAGI come from the germline V gene (reference sequence). The V end was cut by 7 bases, the J end by 3 bases, with 16 bases between. The CDR3 here is CASKREQGDYEQYF. The CDR3 region has the DNA TGTGCCAGCAAGCGGGAACAGGGCGACTACGAGCAGTACTTC.

This clonotype was recorded at least ten times. V usage is TRBV20-1 and J usage is TRBJ2-5, with D possibly being TRBD2 (5 bases). Per germline, CDR1 DFQATT and CDR2 SNEGSKA (reference sequence). The germline V and J ends were trimmed by 4 bases and 5 bases, with 14 bases remaining between them. The CDR3 covers 13 residues. Here the CDR3 DNA reads TGCAGTGCTAACCGGTTGGAGGCGGAGACCCAGTACTTC. It specifies CSANRLEAETQYF.

The CDR3 bases are TGTGCCAGCAGTTTATGGGAGCGGCCCGGGACTAGCGGGAGCAGGTACGAGCAGTACTTC. Translation: CASSLWERPGTSGSRYEQYF. This chain joins TRBV28 and TRBJ2-7, with 14 bases aligning to TRBD2. Germline CDR1 is MDHEN and CDR2 is SYDVKM. CDR3 length equals 20 residues. Trimming removed 0 bases from V and 4 bases from J; junction bases left unmatched: 14. The variable domain in full, with the rest retrieved from reference TRBV28 and TRBJ2-7, is DVKVTQSSRYLVKRTGEKVFLECVQDMDHENMFWYRQDPGLGLRLIYFSYDVKMKEKGDIPEGYSVSREKKERFSLILESASTNQTSMYLCASSLWERPGTSGSRYEQYFGPGTRLTVT.

This rearrangement joins TRBV6-1 to TRBJ1-5; D unresolved. V lost 6 bases and J 7 bases, leaving 16 bases between the germline ends. The CDR3 length is 14 residues. Germline V gives CDR1 MNHNS, CDR2 SASEGT. CDR3 in amino acids: CASSDNWDGQPQHF. The CDR3 bases are TGTGCCAGCAGCGACAATTGGGATGGGCAGCCCCAGCATTTT.

V usage is TRBV7-2 and J usage is TRBJ2-7; no clear D gene. In germline, CDR1 is SGHTA, CDR2 FQGNSA. Trimming pared 1 base from V and 7 bases from J, leaving 8 bases between. The CDR3 is made up of 12 amino acids. The chain's CDR3 is CASSLVATEQYF. CDR3 DNA sequence: TGTGCCAGCAGCTTAGTGGCGACAGAGCAGTACTTC.